Described below is a single T cell receptor beta chain sequence and its context. Its antigen is not known. The data originate from a study of CXCR3-negative and CXCR3-positive naive CD8 T cells. Turning to the study itself: Every library held about 1.5 +/- 0.3 million TRB reads, and the total came to around 150 million. General study findings and limits: Researchers report that CXCR3-positive naive cells carry more hydrophobic TRB CDR3s than CXCR3-negative naive cells. For the naive subsets, surface CD5 was similar, and TCR strength was inferred from TRB CDR3 properties. Naive subsets were similarly diverse, while memory CD8+ repertoires were much less diverse.

Germline V gene data show CDR1 as SQVTM and CDR2 as ANQGSEA. The CDR3 length is 14 residues. Naive CD8+ T cells displayed a CD45RO-CCR7+CD27+CD95- phenotype. 5' RACE that incorporated UMI labels was used to prepare the TRB cDNA libraries. TCRdb re-called the 5' RACE reads; one entry per CDR3 protein, DNA not given. The sample shows some 120,000 distinct CDR3 sequences, and about 0.61% sits with its ten largest clones. The rearrangement links TRBV29-1 to TRBJ2-2; TCRdb indicates TRBD1, and absent DNA this call remains unverified. The sequenced sample consisted of naive CXCR3+ CD8+ T cells from blood. The subset here: CD45RO-CCR7+CD27+CD95- naive CD8+ T cells expressing CXCR3 (TNR3+). The receptor comes from a human donor in good health. Some clones in this sample may be carry-over from other donors' samples. This chain's CDR3 is CSVGDRGNTGELFF.